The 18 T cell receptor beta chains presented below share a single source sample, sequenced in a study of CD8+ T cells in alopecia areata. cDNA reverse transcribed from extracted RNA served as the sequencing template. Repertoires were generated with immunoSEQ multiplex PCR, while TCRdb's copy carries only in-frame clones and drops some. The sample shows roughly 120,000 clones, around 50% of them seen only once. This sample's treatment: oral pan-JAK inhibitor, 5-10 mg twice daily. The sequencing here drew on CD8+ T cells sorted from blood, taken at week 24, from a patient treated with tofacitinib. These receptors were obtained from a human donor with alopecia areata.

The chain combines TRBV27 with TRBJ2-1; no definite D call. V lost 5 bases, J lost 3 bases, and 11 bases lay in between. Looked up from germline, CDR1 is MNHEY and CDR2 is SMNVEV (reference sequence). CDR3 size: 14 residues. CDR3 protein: CASSMRWDYNEQFF. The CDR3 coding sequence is TGTGCCAGCAGTATGCGTTGGGACTACAATGAGCAGTTCTTC.

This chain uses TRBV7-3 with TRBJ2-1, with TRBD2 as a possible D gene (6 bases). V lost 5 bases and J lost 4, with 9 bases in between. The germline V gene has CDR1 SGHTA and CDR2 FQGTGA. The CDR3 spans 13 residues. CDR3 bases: TGTGCCAGCAGCCCCGGGGGTTACAATGAGCAGTTCTTC. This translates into CASSPGGYNEQFF.

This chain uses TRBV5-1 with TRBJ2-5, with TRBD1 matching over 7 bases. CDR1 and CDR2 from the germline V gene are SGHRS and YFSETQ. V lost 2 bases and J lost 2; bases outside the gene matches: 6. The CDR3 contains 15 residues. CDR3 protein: CASSLPGQQQETQYF. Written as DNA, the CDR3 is TGCGCCAGCAGCTTACCGGGACAGCAACAAGAGACCCAGTACTTC.

The CDR3 DNA reads as TGTGCCAGCAGCCATGGACGGAACACTGAAGCTTTCTTT. It translates to CASSHGRNTEAFF. This rearrangement joins TRBV27 to TRBJ1-1; D gene unclear. Germline CDR1 is MNHEY and CDR2 is SMNVEV (reference sequence). The CDR3 has 13 residues. Trimming removed 6 bases from V and 1 base from J, with 9 bases in between.

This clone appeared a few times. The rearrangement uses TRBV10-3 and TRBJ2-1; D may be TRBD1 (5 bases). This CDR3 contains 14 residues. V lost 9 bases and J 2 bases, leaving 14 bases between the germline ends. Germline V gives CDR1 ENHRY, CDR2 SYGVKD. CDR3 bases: TGTGCCATAGGGGCGGACAATCCCTACAATGAGCAGTTCTTC. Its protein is CAIGADNPYNEQFF.

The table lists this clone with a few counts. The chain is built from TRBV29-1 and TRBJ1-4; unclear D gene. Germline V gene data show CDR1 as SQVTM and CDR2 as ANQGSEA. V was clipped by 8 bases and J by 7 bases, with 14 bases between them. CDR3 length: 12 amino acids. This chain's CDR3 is CSFRSLGEKLFF. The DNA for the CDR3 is TGCAGCTTCCGATCCCTGGGTGAAAAACTGTTTTTT.

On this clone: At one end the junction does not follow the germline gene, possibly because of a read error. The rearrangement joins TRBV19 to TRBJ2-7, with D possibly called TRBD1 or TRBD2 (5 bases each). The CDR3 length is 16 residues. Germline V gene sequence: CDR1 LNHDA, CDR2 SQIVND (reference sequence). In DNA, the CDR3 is TGCGCCAGCAGCCTTGGGACCCAAGCCTCCATCTCCGAGCAGTACTTC. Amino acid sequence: CASSLGTQASISEQYF.

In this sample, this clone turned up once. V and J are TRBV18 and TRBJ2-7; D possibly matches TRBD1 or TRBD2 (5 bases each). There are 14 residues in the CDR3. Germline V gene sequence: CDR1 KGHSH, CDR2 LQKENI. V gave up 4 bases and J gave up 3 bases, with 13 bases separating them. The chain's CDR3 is CASSLTGTFYEQYF. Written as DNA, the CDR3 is TGTGCCAGCTCACTAACCGGGACCTTCTACGAGCAGTACTTC.

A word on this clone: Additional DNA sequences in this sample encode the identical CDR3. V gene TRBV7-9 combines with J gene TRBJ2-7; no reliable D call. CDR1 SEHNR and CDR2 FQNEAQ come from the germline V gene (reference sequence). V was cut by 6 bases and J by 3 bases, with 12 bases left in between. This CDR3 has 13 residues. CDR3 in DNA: TGTGCCAGCAGTCCTCCCTGGGGCTACGAGCAGTACTTC. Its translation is CASSPPWGYEQYF.

CDR3 nucleotide sequence: TGTGCCAGCAGCTTGTCGGGGAGTAGGATCACTGAAGCTTTCTTT. Its translation is CASSLSGSRITEAFF. The rearrangement joins TRBV5-5 to TRBJ1-1; D is undetermined. From germline, CDR1 is SGHKS and CDR2 YYEKEE (reference sequence). V was shortened by 1 base and J by 4 bases, with 14 bases between the two germline ends. The CDR3 runs to 15 residues.

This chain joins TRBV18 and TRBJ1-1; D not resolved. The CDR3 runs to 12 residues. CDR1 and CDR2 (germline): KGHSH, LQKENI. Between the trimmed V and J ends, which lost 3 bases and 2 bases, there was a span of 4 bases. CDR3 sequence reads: CASSPENTEAFF. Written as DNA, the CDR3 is TGTGCCAGCTCACCTGAAAACACTGAAGCTTTCTTT. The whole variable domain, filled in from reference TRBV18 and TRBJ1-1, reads NAGVMQNPRHLVRRRGQEARLRCSPMKGHSHVYWYRQLPEEGLKFMVYLQKENIIDESGMPKERFSAEFPKEGPSILRIQQVVRGDSAAYFCASSPENTEAFFGQGTRLTVV.

Written as DNA, the CDR3 is TGTGCCAGCAGTCCCAACAAGAGATGGACTGAAGCTTTCTTT. As protein: CASSPNKRWTEAFF. The gene calls are TRBV2 and TRBJ1-1; D gene ambiguous. CDR1 is SNHLY and CDR2 is FYNNEI in the germline V gene. V gave up 5 bases and J gave up 5 bases, with 15 bases separating them. CDR3 length: 14 residues.

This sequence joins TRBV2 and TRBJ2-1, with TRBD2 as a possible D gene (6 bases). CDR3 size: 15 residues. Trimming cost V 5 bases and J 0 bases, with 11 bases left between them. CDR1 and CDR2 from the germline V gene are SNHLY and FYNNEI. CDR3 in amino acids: CASSSGTHSYNEQFF. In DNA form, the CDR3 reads TGTGCCAGCAGTTCCGGGACTCACTCCTACAATGAGCAGTTCTTC.

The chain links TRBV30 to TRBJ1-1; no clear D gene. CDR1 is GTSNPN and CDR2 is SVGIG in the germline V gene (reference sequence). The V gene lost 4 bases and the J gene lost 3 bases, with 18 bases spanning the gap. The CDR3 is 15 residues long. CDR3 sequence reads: CAWNSDHGRDTEAFF. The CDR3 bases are TGTGCCTGGAATTCCGATCACGGGAGGGACACTGAAGCTTTCTTT.

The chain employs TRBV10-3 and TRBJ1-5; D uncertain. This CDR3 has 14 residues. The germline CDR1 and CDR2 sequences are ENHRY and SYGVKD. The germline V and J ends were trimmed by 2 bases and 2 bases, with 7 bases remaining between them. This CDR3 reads CAISETKGNQPQHF. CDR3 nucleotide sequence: TGTGCCATCAGTGAGACTAAAGGCAATCAGCCCCAGCATTTT.

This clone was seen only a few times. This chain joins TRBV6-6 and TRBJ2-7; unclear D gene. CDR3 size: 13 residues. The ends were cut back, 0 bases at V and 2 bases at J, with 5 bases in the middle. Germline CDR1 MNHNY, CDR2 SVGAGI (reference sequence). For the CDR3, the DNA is TGTGCCAGCAGTTACTCGGGTCCCTACGAGCAGTACTTC. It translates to CASSYSGPYEQYF.

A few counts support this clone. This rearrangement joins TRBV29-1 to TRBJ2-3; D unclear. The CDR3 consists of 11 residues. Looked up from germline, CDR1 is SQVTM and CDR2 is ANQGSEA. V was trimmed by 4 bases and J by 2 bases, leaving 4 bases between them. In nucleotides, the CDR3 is TGCAGCGTTGGGTCCACAGATACGCAGTATTTT. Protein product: CSVGSTDTQYF.

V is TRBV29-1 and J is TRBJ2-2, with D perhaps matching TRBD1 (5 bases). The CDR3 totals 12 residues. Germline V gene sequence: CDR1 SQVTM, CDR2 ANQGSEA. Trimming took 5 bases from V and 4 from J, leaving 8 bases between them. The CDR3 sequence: CSVQGATGELFF. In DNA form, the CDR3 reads TGCAGCGTTCAAGGGGCCACCGGGGAGCTGTTTTTT.